A selection of T cell receptor beta chains follows, all from one sample in a study of glioma-infiltrating T cells after dendritic cell vaccination. Here immunoSEQ multiplex PCR was the method, and the copy in TCRdb shows in-frame clones only, minus some. The data contain approximately 84,000 clones, 85% to 90% of them singletons. The sequences come from blood, collected before dendritic cell vaccination. All receptors come from a human donor with glioblastoma. Each CDR3 is given with its conserved first and last residue.

v_gene: TRBV19
CDR3aa: CATSPGQGNSGYTF

v_gene: TRBV28
CDR3aa: CASSGGLNSGNTIYF

v_gene: TRBV5-6
CDR3aa: CASSLGDRVANYGYTF

v_gene: TRBV28
CDR3aa: CASSPLDRGGYTF

v_gene: TRBV9
CDR3aa: CASSALQDSYEQYF

v_gene: TRBV27
CDR3aa: CASSRRDRGEAFF

v_gene: TRBV11-2
CDR3aa: CASSPGGLLDETQYF

v_gene: TRBV27
CDR3aa: CASSPGQVAYEQYF

v_gene: TRBV19
CDR3aa: CASSIELAGGNEQFF

v_gene: TRBV7-3
CDR3aa: CASSLTSDNEQFF

v_gene: TRBV4-3
CDR3aa: CASSQEVMTGVRADTQYF

v_gene: TRBV6-5
CDR3aa: CASSYWDTNQPQHF

v_gene: TRBV7-9
CDR3aa: CASRTPQARGEQFF

v_gene: TRBV27
CDR3aa: CASSFGQGYEQYF

v_gene: TRBV2
CDR3aa: CASKERSSGNTIYF

v_gene: TRBV7-3
CDR3aa: CASSLMVAGLAGHHGTQYF

v_gene: TRBV23-1
CDR3aa: CARQGQKRETQYF

v_gene: TRBV4-2
CDR3aa: CASSQDEASGNTIYF

v_gene: TRBV4-3
CDR3aa: CASSQDRLAGGTYQETQYF

v_gene: TRBV29-1
CDR3aa: CSVGTPKGTGAHEQYF

v_gene: TRBV12-5
CDR3aa: CASGIWTSGADEQFF

v_gene: TRBV2
CDR3aa: CASIFAGTTQETQYF

v_gene: TRBV2
CDR3aa: CASIRTGGSSGNTIYF

v_gene: TRBV6-5
CDR3aa: CASSYSGQGPYEQYF

v_gene: TRBV4-1
CDR3aa: CASSQAQRESEQYF

v_gene: TRBV7-6
CDR3aa: CASSLGGSGGHRSYNEQFF

v_gene: TRBV27
CDR3aa: CASSFGTTNYGYTF

v_gene: TRBV19
CDR3aa: CASSPTPGGYGYTF

v_gene: TRBV9
CDR3aa: CASSPGGSNEKLFF

v_gene: TRBV28
CDR3aa: CASNQREGLRTGELFF

v_gene: TRBV5-4
CDR3aa: CASSLARGGANVLTF

v_gene: TRBV11-2
CDR3aa: CASSLDRQGANYGYTF

v_gene: TRBV5-4
CDR3aa: CASSPGGRATYEQYF

v_gene: TRBV7-9
CDR3aa: CASSPPRGAGQETQYF

v_gene: TRBV7-9
CDR3aa: CASSLGGTGTGNANEQFF

v_gene: TRBV5-1
CDR3aa: CASNHGSGAYGYTF

v_gene: TRBV29-1
CDR3aa: CSVEMGGNTGELFF

v_gene: TRBV30
CDR3aa: CAWSDWYRGITGANVLTF

v_gene: TRBV5-6
CDR3aa: CASSFNRGPYEQYF

v_gene: TRBV9
CDR3aa: CASSTGLGYTF

v_gene: TRBV7-3
CDR3aa: CASSTNRDTEAFF

v_gene: TRBV19
CDR3aa: CASSLGRQDSEKLFF

v_gene: TRBV6-1
CDR3aa: CASSDRSLGTRSYEQYF

v_gene: TRBV9
CDR3aa: CASSVAIVDSNYGYTF